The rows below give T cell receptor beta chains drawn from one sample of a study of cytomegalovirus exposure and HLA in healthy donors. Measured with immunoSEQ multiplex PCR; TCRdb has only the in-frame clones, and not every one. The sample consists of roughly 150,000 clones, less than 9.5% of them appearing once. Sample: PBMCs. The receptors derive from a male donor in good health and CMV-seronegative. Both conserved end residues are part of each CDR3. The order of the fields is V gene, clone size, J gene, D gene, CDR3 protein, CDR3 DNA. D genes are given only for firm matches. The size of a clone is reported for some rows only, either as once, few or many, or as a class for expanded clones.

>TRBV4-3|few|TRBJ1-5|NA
CASSQDTYQPQHF
TGCGCCAGCAGCCAAGACACTTATCAGCCCCAGCATTTT
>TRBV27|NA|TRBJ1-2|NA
CASSLPSDGNGGYTF
TGTGCCAGCAGTTTACCCTCAGACGGGAATGGCGGCTACACCTTC
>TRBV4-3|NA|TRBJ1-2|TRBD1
CASSPDREGYGYTF
TGCGCCAGCAGCCCGGACAGGGAGGGGTATGGCTACACCTTC
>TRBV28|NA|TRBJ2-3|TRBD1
CASSYSTGNTDTQYF
TGTGCCAGCAGCTACTCGACAGGGAACACAGATACGCAGTATTTT
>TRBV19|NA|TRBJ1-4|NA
CASSISHSANEKLFF
TGTGCCAGTAGTATATCTCACAGTGCTAATGAAAAACTGTTTTTT
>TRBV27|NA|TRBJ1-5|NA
CASSFLSGRGNQPQHF
TGTGCCAGCAGTTTCTTGAGTGGTCGGGGCAATCAGCCCCAGCATTTT
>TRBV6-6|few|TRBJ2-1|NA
CASEGGGNHNEQFF
TGTGCCAGCGAAGGGGGGGGCAACCACAATGAGCAGTTCTTC
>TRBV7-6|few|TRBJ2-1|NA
CASSLGHNEQFF
TGTGCCAGCAGCTTAGGGCACAATGAGCAGTTCTTC
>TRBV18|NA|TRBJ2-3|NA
CASSPPGLKGLADTQYF
TGTGCCAGCTCACCTCCGGGACTCAAGGGCCTTGCAGATACGCAGTATTTT
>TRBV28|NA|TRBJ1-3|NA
CALGGGGAGNTIYF
TGTGCCCTAGGGGGGGGCGGCGCTGGAAACACCATATATTTT